This T cell receptor beta chain was sequenced during a study of cytomegalovirus exposure and HLA in healthy donors. Study background: A prior analysis found more than 90 million unique TCR beta sequences from around 190 million T cells. An early data release held around 80 million unique TCRs from HLA-typed donors. Notes on the study in general: Across donors, most TCRs were seen rarely, yet some public ones were widespread. The study flagged roughly 150 TCR beta chains as cytomegalovirus-associated.

From germline, CDR1 is SGHVS and CDR2 FQNEAQ. Losses at the gene ends were 4 bases for V and 6 bases for J; bases not matched to a gene: 2. The CDR3 has 14 residues. With respect to this clone: Its antigen remains unknown.

13 Jbeta primers and 60 Vbeta primers were used for the PCR. The table came from immunoSEQ multiplex PCR; TCRdb's copy has only in-frame clones and leaves some out. The sample has 160,000 or so clones, 80% seen once; the top ten hold roughly 5%. The chain is built from TRBV7-8 and TRBJ1-6; 8 nucleotides agree with TRBD1. Sequences were obtained from PBMCs. The TCR sequence derives from a man aged 25 to 40 in good health and CMV-seronegative. The CDR3 DNA reads TGTGCCAGCAGCTCGACAGGGGTTAATTCACCCCTCCACTTT. Amino acids: CASSSTGVNSPLHF.